This TCR beta chain appears in the sequencing data of a study of T-cell reconstitution after alpha-beta-depleted transplantation in children. Whole-study results and caveats: It was surviving recipient T cells and thymic progenitors that gave some patients high TCRbeta diversity at day 60. Where alpha-beta T cells came from about two months after transplant was reportedly several hundred expanded graft clones.

CDR1 is SGHRS and CDR2 is YFSETQ in the germline V gene. The CDR3 length is 12 residues. The V end lost 5 bases, the J end lost 6 bases, and 10 bases lay between the germline ends. As regards this clonotype: Its antigen is not known.

Unique molecular identifiers were incorporated when the TCRbeta library was constructed. TCRdb recomputed calls from the PCR reads with MiXCR, one row per CDR3 protein. This sample yields a few hundred thousand distinct CDR3 sequences, of which roughly 43% are seen a single time; approximately 25% belongs to the top ten. The sample here was PBMCs, taken before TCRalphabeta/CD19-depleted stem cell transplant. This sequence joins TRBV5-1 and TRBJ2-3, with D perhaps TRBD1 (5 bases). This receptor was taken from a girl aged 2 to 9 with aplastic anemia, due to receive a stem cell transplant. CDR3 sequence (DNA): TGCGCCAGCAGGCCTACAGGTGATACGCAGTATTTT. It specifies CASRPTGDTQYF.